These 12 T cell receptor beta chains were all obtained from the same sample, sequenced in a study of T cell responses to AZD1222 COVID-19 vaccine. Method: immunoSEQ multiplex PCR; TCRdb's copy keeps in-frame clones and lacks some. The table lists under 150,000 clones, 90% of them singletons. Specimen: peripheral blood, collected on day 0 of AZD1222 vaccination. These TCRs come from an adult in good health.

CDR3 residues: CASSSQGVSAGNTIYF. The CDR3 DNA is TGTGCCAGCAGCTCCCAGGGGGTGTCGGCTGGAAACACCATATATTTT. This chain links TRBV7-9 with TRBJ1-3, with TRBD1 matching over 7 bases. The CDR3 has 16 residues. The germline V gene encodes CDR1 SEHNR and CDR2 FQNEAQ (reference sequence). The V segment lost 4 bases and the J segment 2 bases; nucleotides outside the gene matches: 8.

The chain links TRBV6-5 to TRBJ1-5; the D gene is possibly TRBD1 (5 bases). Germline V gene lookup returns CDR1 MNHEY and CDR2 SVGAGI. The CDR3 is 15 amino acids. With 6 bases removed from V and 7 bases from J, the gap between germline ends came to 19 bases. The CDR3 here is CASRPGQGGGQPQHF. CDR3 nucleotides: TGTGCCAGCAGGCCCGGGCAGGGAGGAGGACAGCCCCAGCATTTT.

The chain has TRBV28 and TRBJ1-5, with D unclear. V dropped 9 bases and J dropped 3 bases, with 15 bases sitting between them. Germline values: CDR1 MDHEN, CDR2 SYDVKM. There are 14 residues in the CDR3. The CDR3 loop is CASLAPGSNQPQHF. CDR3 DNA sequence: TGTGCCAGTCTAGCCCCAGGCTCCAATCAGCCCCAGCATTTT.

The V and J genes are TRBV2 and TRBJ2-3, with a possible D match to TRBD2 (6 bases). The V and J ends lost 0 bases and 2 bases respectively, with 9 bases between them. The germline gives CDR1 SNHLY, CDR2 FYNNEI. The CDR3 contains 15 residues. In nucleotides, the CDR3 is TGTGCCAGCAGTGAAGCGGGAGGCCCCACAGATACGCAGTATTTT. Protein product: CASSEAGGPTDTQYF.

This chain links TRBV7-2 with TRBJ2-5, with D possibly matching TRBD1 (6 bases). This CDR3 spans 13 amino acids. V shed 6 bases and J shed 5 bases, with 13 bases lying between them. Germline CDR1 reads SGHTA; CDR2 reads FQGNSA. The CDR3 coding sequence is TGTGCCAGCAGTTACAGGGTGAGGGAGACCCAGTACTTC. This translates into CASSYRVRETQYF.

V gene TRBV19 combines with J gene TRBJ2-2; TRBD2 agrees at 9 bases. Germline lookup yields CDR1 LNHDA and CDR2 SQIVND (reference sequence). J was trimmed by 4 bases and V by 1 base; bases with no gene match: 7. The CDR3 consists of 17 residues. The CDR3 DNA reads as TGTGCCAGTAGTATAGCCAGCGCGGGAGGGGGCACCGGGGAGCTGTTTTTT. Amino acid sequence: CASSIASAGGGTGELFF.

The gene calls are TRBV5-8 and TRBJ2-3; D not certain. The CDR3 sequence is 14 residues long. Trimming left V 4 bases short and J 0 bases short, with 9 bases between. CDR1 is SGHTS, CDR2 YDEGEE, per germline. The CDR3 spells CASSLDRSTDTQYF. Written as DNA, the CDR3 is TGTGCCAGCAGCCTGGACCGGAGCACAGATACGCAGTATTTT.

The genes are TRBV9 and TRBJ2-6; the D is unclear. V was clipped by 0 bases and J by 0 bases, with 10 bases between them. CDR3 length: 17 residues. Germline V gene lookup returns CDR1 SGDLS and CDR2 YYNGEE. CDR3 loop: CASSVDVQRSGANVLTF. CDR3 in DNA: TGTGCCAGCAGCGTAGATGTACAACGCTCTGGGGCCAACGTCCTGACTTTC. Looking up the rest from reference TRBV9 and TRBJ2-6 gives the full variable domain: DSGVTQTPKHLITATGQRVTLRCSPRSGDLSVYWYQQSLDQGLQFLIQYYNGEERAKGNILERFSAQQFPDLHSELNLSSLELGDSALYFCASSVDVQRSGANVLTFGAGSRLTVL.

This clone appeared a single time. This chain links TRBV9 with TRBJ2-2; D assignment may be TRBD1 or TRBD2 (6 bases each). The ends were cut back, 0 bases at V and 7 bases at J, with 25 bases in the middle. This CDR3 is 19 amino acids long. CDR1 is SGDLS and CDR2 is YYNGEE in the germline V gene. CDR3 in DNA: TGTGCCAGCAGCGTAGGACCGACAACCCGGGGGCGCGAAGGCGGGGAGCTGTTTTTT. Residues: CASSVGPTTRGREGGELFF.

The rearrangement links TRBV20-1 to TRBJ2-5; D ambiguous. CDR1 is DFQATT and CDR2 is SNEGSKA in the germline V gene (reference sequence). There are 11 residues in the CDR3. V gave up 5 bases and J gave up 5 bases, with 9 bases separating them. CDR3 region: CSAQVSETQYF. The CDR3 DNA sequence: TGCAGTGCTCAAGTAAGCGAGACCCAGTACTTC.

The chain combines TRBV5-1 with TRBJ2-7; 11 bases line up with TRBD1. CDR1 and CDR2 (germline): SGHRS, YFSETQ. The CDR3 is made up of 15 amino acids. V was clipped by 2 bases and J by 1 base; unmatched bases: 2. The CDR3 spells CASSFGTGGSYEQYF. The CDR3 nucleotides are TGCGCCAGCAGCTTCGGGACAGGGGGTTCCTACGAGCAGTACTTC.

This chain uses TRBV9 with TRBJ2-2; TRBD2 agrees at 7 bases. Germline CDR1 reads SGDLS; CDR2 reads YYNGEE. With V trimmed by 1 base and J by 2 bases, 5 bases remained unmatched. This CDR3 contains 16 residues. Written as DNA, the CDR3 is TGTGCCAGCAGCGTAAGTGGGAGGGCCAACACCGGGGAGCTGTTTTTT. Its protein product is CASSVSGRANTGELFF.